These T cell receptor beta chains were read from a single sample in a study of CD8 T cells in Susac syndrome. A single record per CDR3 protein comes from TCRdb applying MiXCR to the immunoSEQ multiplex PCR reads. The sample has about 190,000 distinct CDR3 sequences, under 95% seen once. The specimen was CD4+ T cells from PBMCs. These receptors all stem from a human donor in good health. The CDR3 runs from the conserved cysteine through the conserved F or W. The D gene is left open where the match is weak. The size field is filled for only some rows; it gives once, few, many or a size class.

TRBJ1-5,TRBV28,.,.,CASSSGRPQHF,TGTGCCAGCAGCTCGGGTCGGCCCCAGCATTTT
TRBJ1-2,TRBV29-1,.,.,CSVEGGGPYGYTF,TGCAGCGTTGAAGGTGGGGGCCCCTATGGCTACACCTTC
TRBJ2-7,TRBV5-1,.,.,CASRGGNYEQYF,TGCGCCAGCAGGGGGGGAAACTACGAGCAGTACTTC
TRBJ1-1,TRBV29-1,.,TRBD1,CSATGPEAFF,TGCAGCGCGACAGGGCCTGAAGCTTTCTTT
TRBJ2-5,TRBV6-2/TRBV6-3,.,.,CASKNRAGHTETQYF,TGTGCCAGCAAAAACCGCGCGGGACATACCGAGACCCAGTACTTC
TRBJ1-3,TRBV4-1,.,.,CASSHPEGNTIYF,TGCGCCAGCAGCCACCCGGAGGGAAACACCATATATTTT
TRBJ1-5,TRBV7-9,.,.,CASSLAAVNQPQHF,TGTGCCAGCAGCTTAGCGGCAGTCAATCAGCCCCAGCATTTT
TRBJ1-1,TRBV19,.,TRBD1,CATTRGRGLGEAFF,TGTGCCACGACCCGTGGCAGGGGGCTAGGTGAAGCTTTCTTT
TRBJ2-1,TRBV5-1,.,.,CASSLEVYNEQFF,TGCGCCAGCAGCTTGGAAGTTTACAATGAGCAGTTCTTC
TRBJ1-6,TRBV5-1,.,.,CASSLYGGSYNSPLHF,TGCGCCAGCAGCTTGTATGGGGGCTCCTATAATTCACCCCTCCACTTT
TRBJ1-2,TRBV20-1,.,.,CSARSGAGYTF,TGCAGTGCTAGATCAGGGGCTGGCTACACCTTC
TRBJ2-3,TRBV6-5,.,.,CASSPVQADTQYF,TGTGCCAGCAGTCCCGTACAGGCAGATACGCAGTATTTT
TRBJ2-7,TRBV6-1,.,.,CASIWQTDEQYF,TGTGCCAGCATCTGGCAGACCGACGAGCAGTACTTC
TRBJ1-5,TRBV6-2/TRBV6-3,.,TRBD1,CASINGGQGNQPQHF,TGTGCCAGCATCAACGGTGGACAGGGCAATCAGCCCCAGCATTTT
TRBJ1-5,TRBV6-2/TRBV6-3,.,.,CASREGSRPQHF,TGTGCCAGCAGAGAGGGGTCTAGGCCCCAGCATTTT
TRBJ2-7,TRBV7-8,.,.,CASSRDERSPYF,TGTGCCAGCAGCAGAGACGAACGGTCACCGTACTTC
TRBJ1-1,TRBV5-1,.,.,CASSLEGLVNTEAFF,TGCGCCAGCAGCTTGGAGGGGCTGGTGAACACTGAAGCTTTCTTT
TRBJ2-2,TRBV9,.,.,CASSPRTGDGGELFF,TGTGCCAGCAGCCCCCGGACGGGCGATGGCGGGGAGCTGTTTTTT
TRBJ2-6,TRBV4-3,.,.,CATSPGRSGANVLTF,TGCGCCACTTCGCCCGGGCGATCTGGGGCCAACGTCCTGACTTTC
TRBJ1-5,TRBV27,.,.,CASSVDGLQPQHF,TGTGCCAGCAGTGTAGACGGGTTGCAGCCCCAGCATTTT
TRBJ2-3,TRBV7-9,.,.,CASSPPFRLPPDTQYF,TGTGCCAGCAGCCCTCCTTTCCGGCTCCCCCCAGATACGCAGTATTTT
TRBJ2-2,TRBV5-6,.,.,CASLRPDNTGELFF,TGTGCCAGCCTTAGACCGGACAACACCGGGGAGCTGTTTTTT
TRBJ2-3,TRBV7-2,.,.,CASSVSSFTDTQYF,TGTGCCAGCAGCGTTTCCTCCTTCACAGATACGCAGTATTTT
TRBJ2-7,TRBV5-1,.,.,CASSVRVGTYEQYF,TGCGCCAGCAGCGTGAGGGTGGGGACCTACGAGCAGTACTTC
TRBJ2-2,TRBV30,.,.,CAWSVLNTGELFF,TGTGCCTGGAGTGTCTTGAACACCGGGGAGCTGTTTTTT
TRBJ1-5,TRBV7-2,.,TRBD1,CASSRTGLSQPQHF,TGTGCCAGCAGCCGGACAGGGCTGAGTCAGCCCCAGCATTTT
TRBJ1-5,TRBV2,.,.,CASSGEGFQPQHF,TGTGCCAGCAGCGGGGAGGGCTTTCAGCCCCAGCATTTT
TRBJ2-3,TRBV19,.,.,CASSPSFGDTQYF,TGTGCCAGTAGTCCTTCATTTGGAGATACGCAGTATTTT
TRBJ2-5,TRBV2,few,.,CASSTDNQETQYF,TGTGCCAGCAGCACGGACAACCAAGAGACCCAGTACTTC
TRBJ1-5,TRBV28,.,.,CASSSPGETQPQHF,TGTGCCAGCAGTTCTCCAGGGGAGACTCAGCCCCAGCATTTT
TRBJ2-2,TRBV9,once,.,CASSGAGHSRLSRPKTGELFF,TGTGCCAGCAGCGGGGCGGGACACTCCCGCTTGTCACGGCCTAAAACCGGGGAGCTGTTTTTT
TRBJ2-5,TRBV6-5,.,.,CASSYGTESVGVRETQYF,TGTGCCAGCAGTTACGGGACGGAGAGCGTAGGGGTTAGAGAGACCCAGTACTTC
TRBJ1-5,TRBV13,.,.,CASSLGGRGGGQPQHF,TGTGCCAGCAGCTTAGGGGGGAGAGGAGGGGGTCAGCCCCAGCATTTT
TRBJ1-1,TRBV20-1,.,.,CSADTANTEAFF,TGCAGTGCTGATACAGCGAACACTGAAGCTTTCTTT
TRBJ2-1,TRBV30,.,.,CAHTEQFF,TGTGCCCATACTGAGCAGTTCTTC
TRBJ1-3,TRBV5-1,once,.,CASSLEGGSSGNTIYF,TGCGCCAGCAGCTTGGAAGGAGGCTCCTCTGGAAACACCATATATTTT
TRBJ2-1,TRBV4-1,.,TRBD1,CASSPDRGGRDNEQFF,TGCGCCAGCAGCCCAGACAGGGGCGGACGGGACAATGAGCAGTTCTTC
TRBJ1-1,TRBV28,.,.,CASSPTSTEAFF,TGTGCCAGCAGCCCTACTTCCACTGAAGCTTTCTTT
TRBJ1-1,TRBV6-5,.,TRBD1,CASSRQGDATEAFF,TGTGCCAGCAGCAGACAGGGTGACGCCACTGAAGCTTTCTTT
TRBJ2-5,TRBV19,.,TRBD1,CASSSSRTGGTQYF,TGTGCCAGTAGTAGCTCTCGCACAGGGGGGACCCAGTACTTC
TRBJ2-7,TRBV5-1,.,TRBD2,CASSRGLAGAEYEQYF,TGCGCCAGCAGCCGGGGACTAGCGGGGGCCGAATACGAGCAGTACTTC
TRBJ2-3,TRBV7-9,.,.,CASSPKGGTDTQYF,TGTGCCAGCAGCCCGAAGGGGGGCACAGATACGCAGTATTTT
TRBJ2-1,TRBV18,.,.,CASSPGIPYNEQFF,TGTGCCAGCTCACCCGGGATTCCATACAATGAGCAGTTCTTC
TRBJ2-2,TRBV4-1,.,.,CASSHPQPRGRYPNTGELFF,TGCGCCAGCAGCCACCCCCAGCCCCGGGGGCGCTACCCGAACACCGGGGAGCTGTTTTTT
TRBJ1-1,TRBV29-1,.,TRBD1,CSALSGTGGTEAFF,TGCAGCGCCCTGAGCGGGACAGGGGGGACTGAAGCTTTCTTT
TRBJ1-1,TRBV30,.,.,CAWTGFNTEAFF,TGTGCCTGGACAGGCTTCAACACTGAAGCTTTCTTT
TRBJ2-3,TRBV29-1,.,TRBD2,CSVEGRLADLADTQYF,TGCAGCGTTGAAGGTCGACTAGCGGACCTTGCGGATACGCAGTATTTT
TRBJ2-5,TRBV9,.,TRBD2,CASSETSGQETQYF,TGTGCCAGCAGCGAGACTAGCGGGCAAGAGACCCAGTACTTC
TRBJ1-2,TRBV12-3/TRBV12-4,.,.,CASSLLRSGSYGYTF,TGTGCCAGCAGTTTGTTGCGGAGTGGCAGCTATGGCTACACCTTC
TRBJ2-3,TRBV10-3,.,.,CAISVGGGSTDTQYF,TGTGCCATCAGTGTAGGGGGGGGAAGCACAGATACGCAGTATTTT
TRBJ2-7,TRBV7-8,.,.,CASSLGVGSATYEQYF,TGTGCCAGCAGCTTAGGGGTGGGGTCGGCAACCTACGAGCAGTACTTC